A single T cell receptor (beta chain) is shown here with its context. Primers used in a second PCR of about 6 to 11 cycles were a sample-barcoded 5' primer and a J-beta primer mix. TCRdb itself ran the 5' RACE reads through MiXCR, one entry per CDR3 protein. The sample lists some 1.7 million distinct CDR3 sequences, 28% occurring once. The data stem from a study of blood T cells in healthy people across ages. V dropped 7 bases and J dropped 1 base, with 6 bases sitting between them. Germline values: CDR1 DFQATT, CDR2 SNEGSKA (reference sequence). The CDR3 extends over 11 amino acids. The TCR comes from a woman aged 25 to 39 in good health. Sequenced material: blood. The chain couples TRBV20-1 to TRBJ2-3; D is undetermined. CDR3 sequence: CSVPGTDTQYF. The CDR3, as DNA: TGCAGTGTGCCCGGCACAGATACGCAGTATTTT.